This TCR beta chain comes out of a study of blood T cells in healthy people across ages. At the level of the study: Per two T cells, template switching captured roughly one barcoded beta molecule.

Broader study findings: Naive T cell percentage showed a strong correlation with the diversity of TCR beta. Older age coincided with a roughly linear decline in TCR beta diversity per million T cells.

This clonotype was detected a few times. Its cognate antigen is unknown. Germline values: CDR1 LGHDT, CDR2 YNNKEL (reference sequence). This CDR3 region has 16 residues. Trimming cost V 5 bases and J 1 base; bases outside gene matches: 10. The second PCR ran roughly 6 to 11 cycles with a sample-barcoded 5' primer and J-beta primers. Each of the cDNA molecules was tagged by a template-switch adaptor with 12 random nucleotides. In TCRdb, the 5' RACE reads were re-called with MiXCR into one record per CDR3 protein. The sample lists 1.4 million to 1.5 million distinct CDR3 sequences, about 43% occurring once.

The genes are TRBV3-1 and TRBJ2-7; 8 nucleotides match TRBD2. This TCR derives from a woman aged 18 to 35 in good health. The sample taken for sequencing was blood. CDR3 DNA sequence: TGTGCCAGCAGCAGTAGAACTAGCGGCCTGTCCTACGAGCAGTACTTC. It yields the protein CASSSRTSGLSYEQYF.